This T cell receptor beta chain was captured in a study of shared clonotypes between healthy human individuals. Overall study: Aged between 18 and 49, the donors were a couple of women and a few men. Per donor, CD8 memory used one plate, CD8 naive used two, CD4 memory used three and CD4 naive used three.

Assay runs were performed at deep level. Using immunoSEQ multiplex PCR, the repertoire was profiled, and TCRdb retains in-frame clones only, with some absent. The profile covers roughly 1,500,000 clones, with about 98.5% appearing a single time and approximately 0.4% taken by the ten largest. The J segment lost 7 bases and the V segment lost 10 bases, leaving 8 bases of the junction unmatched. Germline CDR1 and CDR2: MDHEN and SYDVKM. CDR3 size: 13 residues. CD4+ cells underwent separation, giving CD45RA+ naive and CD45RA-negative memory subsets. V is TRBV28 and J is TRBJ1-5; 9 bases match TRBD1. The receptor comes from a man aged 30 to 45 in good health. The sequenced sample consisted of naive CD4+ T cells sorted from blood. Subset reported: CD45RA+ positively selected. The CDR3 region is CATSTGGLQPQHF. The CDR3 bases are TGTGCCACCAGCACAGGGGGCTTACAGCCCCAGCATTTT.